Each of the 9 T cell receptor beta chains below was sequenced from the same sample in a study of blood T cell repertoires in COVID-19. TCRdb's copy holds only in-frame clones and misses some; the assay was immunoSEQ multiplex PCR. This table holds approximately 350,000 clones, 85% to 90% found once. Sequences were obtained from PBMCs or T cells enriched from blood (not recorded which). The receptors come from a man between 18 and 35 years old who had recovered from COVID-19.

J is TRBJ2-5 and V is TRBV2; D uncertain. Deletions cut 6 bases from V and 7 bases from J, with 12 bases between. The CDR3 totals 12 residues. The V gene's germline CDR1 is SNHLY and CDR2 FYNNEI. The CDR3 here is CASSQLRWTQYF. CDR3 in DNA: TGTGCCAGCAGCCAGTTACGATGGACCCAGTACTTC.

The chain is built from TRBV5-6 and TRBJ2-7, with a tentative D call TRBD2 (6 bases). V was shortened by 0 bases and J by 3 bases, with 13 bases between the two germline ends. The germline CDR1 and CDR2 sequences are SGHDT and YYEEEE. The CDR3 totals 15 residues. The CDR3 here is CASSLGHGRLYEQYF. The CDR3 coding sequence is TGTGCCAGCAGCTTGGGACACGGGAGACTCTACGAGCAGTACTTC.

This chain links TRBV5-5 with TRBJ1-4, with 8 bases identical to TRBD1. Trimming cost V 4 bases and J 8 bases; bases outside gene matches: 4. Germline CDR1 and CDR2: SGHKS and YYEKEE (reference sequence). The CDR3 spans 13 residues. DNA for the CDR3: TGTGCCAGCAGCGACAGGGGTGGCGAAAAACTGTTTTTT. Its protein is CASSDRGGEKLFF.

The genes are TRBV18 and TRBJ1-2; D call uncertain. In germline, CDR1 is KGHSH, CDR2 LQKENI. The CDR3 is 14 amino acids. V was pared by 6 bases and J by 4 bases, with 15 bases between. CDR3 amino acids: CASSPAWEGYGYTF. CDR3 coding DNA: TGTGCCAGCTCGCCGGCCTGGGAGGGCTATGGCTACACCTTC.

This chain joins TRBV7-2 and TRBJ2-5; D is perhaps TRBD1 (8 bases). Germline CDR1 SGHTA, CDR2 FQGNSA. The CDR3 length is 19 residues. Trimming took 4 bases from V and 2 from J, leaving 26 bases between them. The CDR3, as DNA: TGTGCCAGCAGCTCATTCGGACAGGGAGGGATCCTTAAACAAGAGACCCAGTACTTC. It specifies CASSSFGQGGILKQETQYF. Together with reference TRBV7-2 and TRBJ2-5, the CDR3 gives the full variable domain: GAGVSQSPSNKVTEKGKDVELRCDPISGHTALYWYRQSLGQGLEFLIYFQGNSAPDKSGLPSDRFSAERTGGSVSTLTIQRTQQEDSAVYLCASSSFGQGGILKQETQYFGPGTRLLVL.

For this clone: Other DNA sequences in this specimen translate into the identical CDR3. The CDR3 DNA sequence: TGTGCCAGCAGTTCAAGGGGGAGTCAGCCCCAGCATTTT. This gives the protein CASSSRGSQPQHF. The chain couples TRBV6-5 to TRBJ1-5; a weak D match, TRBD1 (6 bases). Germline lookup yields CDR1 MNHEY and CDR2 SVGAGI. V was cut by 4 bases and J by 6 bases, with 10 bases left in between. This CDR3 is 13 amino acids long.

The chain carries TRBV27 and TRBJ1-1; D is undetermined. Germline values: CDR1 MNHEY, CDR2 SMNVEV (reference sequence). CDR3 size: 14 residues. V was pared by 4 bases and J by 0 bases, with 9 bases between. The CDR3 protein is CASSYSGVNTEAFF. The CDR3 DNA reads as TGTGCCAGCAGTTACTCCGGGGTGAACACTGAAGCTTTCTTT.

This chain joins TRBV3-1 (or the pseudogene TRBV3-2) and TRBJ2-5; D not resolved. Germline values: CDR1 LGHDT, CDR2 YNNKEL (reference sequence). V dropped 1 base and J dropped 4 bases, with 10 bases sitting between them. This CDR3 spans 14 amino acids. This chain's CDR3 is CASSQGPGRETQYF. As DNA, the CDR3 is TGTGCCAGCAGCCAAGGGCCAGGTCGAGAGACCCAGTACTTC.

This rearrangement joins TRBV7-9 to TRBJ2-7; D not resolved. The CDR3 contains 12 residues. The V end lost 6 bases, the J end lost 4 bases, and 10 bases lay between the germline ends. The germline CDR1 and CDR2 sequences are SEHNR and FQNEAQ (reference sequence). Here the CDR3 DNA reads TGTGCCAGCAGACACACGATTTACGAGCAGTACTTC. Protein: CASRHTIYEQYF.